This note documents a single T cell receptor beta chain sequence. Its specificity is unknown. This CDR3 contains 14 residues. Germline V lookup: CDR1 SGHNT, CDR2 YYREEE (reference sequence). Trimming stripped 5 bases from V and 5 bases from J, with 14 bases between. The sample is drawn from a study of cytomegalovirus exposure and HLA in healthy donors. The primer mix had 60 Vbeta and 13 Jbeta primers. Clones were read by immunoSEQ multiplex PCR, and TCRdb kept only the in-frame ones, dropping some. The sample shows more than 85,000 clones, more than 65% of them seen only once. Overall study findings and caveats: In vitro, three CMV-associated chains proved specific for CMV antigens.

Sequenced input: PBMCs. The receptor was derived from a man in his forties or fifties in good health and CMV-seropositive. The chain uses TRBV5-4 and TRBJ2-1; D may be TRBD1 (5 bases). The CDR3 region is CASSLGPQDNEQFF. The CDR3 DNA follows: TGTGCCAGCAGTCTAGGCCCACAGGACAATGAGCAGTTCTTC. The variable domain in full, with the rest retrieved from reference TRBV5-4 and TRBJ2-1, is ETGVTQSPTHLIKTRGQQVTLRCSSQSGHNTVSWYQQALGQGPQFIFQYYREEENGRGNFPPRFSGLQFPNYSSELNVNALELDDSALYLCASSLGPQDNEQFFGPGTRLTVL.